These 31 T cell receptor beta chains were all obtained from the same sample, sequenced in a study of blood T cells in healthy people across ages (dated by TCRdb to about 2015). Library generation was performed with 5' RACE. Sequencing took place on an Illumina HiSeq 2500. The second PCR ran for about 6 to 12 cycles and used a J-beta primer mix along with a sample-barcoded 5' primer. The raw public data were reprocessed by TCRdb itself: fastp quality trimming at Q25, MiXCR clonotype calling, in-frame beta chains only. Every CDR3 protein is listed once, alongside the most common genes and DNA of its rows. The sample table records hundreds of thousands of distinct CDR3 sequences; under 55% of these occur just once. Under 20% of the sample is taken by the ten largest. The sequencing sample was made of blood. The origin of the receptors is a man aged 55 to 70 in good health.

The V gene is TRBV28, the J gene TRBJ2-7, with 9 positions matching TRBD1. V shed 2 bases and J 3 bases; nucleotides not matched to a gene: 8. CDR3 length: 16 residues. Germline V gene lookup returns CDR1 MDHEN and CDR2 SYDVKM. The CDR3 bases are TGTGCCAGCAGTTTAACCGGACAGGGGACTTTCTACGAGCAGTACTTC. Amino acids: CASSLTGQGTFYEQYF.

Only a few counts were recorded for this clonotype. This sequence joins TRBV11-2 and TRBJ2-7, with D hard to call. The CDR3 covers 14 residues. The V end was cut by 5 bases, the J end by 0 bases, with 11 bases between. Germline CDR1 SGHAT, CDR2 FQNNGV. The CDR3 sequence is CASSRNGGSYEQYF. The CDR3 nucleotides are TGTGCCAGCAGCCGGAACGGCGGCTCCTACGAGCAGTACTTC.

In this sample, this clonotype turned up a few times. One end of the junction varies from germline; a read error may be responsible. The chain couples TRBV7-2 to TRBJ2-1; no clear D. The CDR3 contains 13 residues. Germline loops: CDR1 SGHTA, CDR2 FQGNSA. CDR3 sequence (DNA): TGCGCCAGCAACTTAGGATGGGCCAATGAGCAGTTCTTC. This sequence encodes CASNLGWANEQFF.

Many counts were recorded for this clonotype. The chain links TRBV5-1 to TRBJ2-7; the match to TRBD1 covers 7 bases. The CDR3 has 16 amino acids. The V and J ends lost 6 bases and 3 bases, in that order; junction bases with no gene match: 15. Germline CDR1 reads SGHRS; CDR2 reads YFSETQ. The CDR3 DNA reads as TGCGCCAGCAACCCCGACCCCGGGACAGTCGGCTACGAGCAGTACTTC. Translated, it gives CASNPDPGTVGYEQYF.

This chain uses TRBV20-1 with TRBJ2-1; perhaps TRBD2 as D (6 bases). Germline CDR1 and CDR2: DFQATT and SNEGSKA (reference sequence). CDR3 length: 12 amino acids. Deletions cut 2 bases from V and 6 bases from J, with 8 bases between. CDR3 region: CSARNGGNEQFF. The CDR3 nucleotides read TGCAGTGCTAGAAACGGGGGCAATGAGCAGTTCTTC.

The chain is built from TRBV6-1 and TRBJ1-2; D ambiguous. The germline V gene has CDR1 MNHNS and CDR2 SASEGT. V lost 3 bases, J lost 3 bases, and 5 bases lay in between. This CDR3 comprises 12 residues. This CDR3 reads CASSDLDYGYTF. As DNA, the CDR3 is TGTGCCAGCAGTGACTTGGACTATGGCTACACCTTC.

This clonotype was counted between two and nine times. In nucleotides, the CDR3 is TGCAGTGCTAGTCCCGGGACAGGTTATACAGAGCAGTACTTC. Its translation is CSASPGTGYTEQYF. This chain uses TRBV20-1 with TRBJ2-7; 8 bases are a match to TRBD1. The CDR3 covers 14 residues. V trimming: 3 bases; J trimming: 7 bases; junction bases outside the gene matches: 11. Germline CDR1 DFQATT, CDR2 SNEGSKA (reference sequence).

The chain is built from TRBV9 and TRBJ2-3; perhaps TRBD1 as D (6 bases). V gave up 3 bases and J gave up 0 bases, with 11 bases separating them. Germline V gene data show CDR1 as SGDLS and CDR2 as YYNGEE. This CDR3 region has 15 residues. CDR3 residues: CASSGRGESTDTQYF. The CDR3 DNA reads as TGTGCCAGCAGCGGCAGGGGAGAGAGCACAGATACGCAGTATTTT.

This clonotype showed up many times. This rearrangement joins TRBV6-2 or TRBV6-3 to TRBJ2-7, with D perhaps matching TRBD1 (6 bases). Germline CDR1 is MNHEY and CDR2 is SVGEGT. This CDR3 is 12 amino acids long. V was clipped by 6 bases and J by 2 bases, with 8 bases between them. CDR3 loop: CASRRTAYEQYF. CDR3 in DNA: TGTGCCAGCAGACGGACAGCCTACGAGCAGTACTTC.

J is TRBJ1-2 and V is TRBV20-1, with unresolved D. Looked up from germline, CDR1 is DFQATT and CDR2 is SNEGSKA (reference sequence). This CDR3 has 16 amino acids. Between the trimmed V and J ends, which lost 0 bases and 9 bases, there was a span of 23 bases. The CDR3 reads CSARDQLGRGSGSYTF. CDR3 sequence (DNA): TGCAGTGCTAGAGATCAGCTGGGCCGGGGAAGCGGGAGCTACACCTTC.

In this sample, this clonotype turned up a few times. The chain joins TRBV27 to TRBJ1-5; maybe TRBD1 (6 bases). This CDR3 is 14 amino acids long. The V end was cut by 6 bases, the J end by 11 bases, with 20 bases between. CDR1 MNHEY and CDR2 SMNVEV come from the germline V gene (reference sequence). Here the CDR3 reads CASSPGGGTMAQHF. The CDR3 bases are TGTGCCAGCAGCCCGGGGGGAGGGACAATGGCCCAGCATTTT.

Details on this clonotype: Compared with germline, one end of the junction differs, possibly owing to a read error. This CDR3 is CSAEEWDRGTDMQYF. DNA for the CDR3: TGCAGTGCTGAGGAATGGGACAGGGGCACAGATATGCAGTATTTT. The gene calls are TRBV20-1 and TRBJ2-3; 10 bases match TRBD1. The CDR3 has 15 amino acids. Germline V gene sequence: CDR1 DFQATT, CDR2 SNEGSKA (reference sequence).

This chain links TRBV14 with TRBJ2-1, with no clear D. CDR3 length: 13 amino acids. The germline V gene has CDR1 SGHDN and CDR2 FVKESK. Trimming cost V 3 bases and J 4 bases, with 7 bases left between them. CDR3 sequence: CASSQEPYNEQFF. The DNA of the CDR3 is TGTGCCAGCAGCCAGGAACCGTACAATGAGCAGTTCTTC.

The chain recombines TRBV20-1 with TRBJ2-4; 8 nucleotides align to TRBD1. Germline V gene lookup returns CDR1 DFQATT and CDR2 SNEGSKA (reference sequence). V shed 5 bases, J shed 5 bases, and the junction held 5 bases outside the gene matches. This CDR3 has 13 amino acids. The CDR3 sequence is CSALRGRENIQYF. The CDR3 DNA sequence: TGCAGTGCTCTCAGGGGGCGCGAAAACATTCAGTACTTC.

The chain links TRBV4-3 to TRBJ2-7; 7 positions match TRBD2. V was clipped by 0 bases and J by 5 bases; unmatched bases: 16. The CDR3 spans 18 residues. Looked up from germline, CDR1 is LGHNA and CDR2 is YSLEER. CDR3 sequence: CASSQDFSGGGFSDEQYF. CDR3 coding DNA: TGCGCCAGCAGCCAAGATTTCTCGGGCGGGGGTTTTAGCGACGAGCAGTACTTC.

The J gene is TRBJ2-1, the V gene TRBV6-5; D remains ambiguous. CDR1 and CDR2 (germline): MNHEY, SVGAGI. V was trimmed by 8 bases and J by 1 base, leaving 18 bases between them. This CDR3 is 16 amino acids long. The CDR3: CASGSSLVRSYNEQFF. The CDR3 nucleotides are TGTGCCAGCGGTAGCTCCCTAGTACGTTCCTACAATGAGCAGTTCTTC.

V and J are TRBV7-8 and TRBJ2-5; tentative D call: TRBD1 (6 bases). Germline V gene lookup returns CDR1 SGHVS and CDR2 FQNEAQ. The CDR3 is 16 residues long. V was cut by 1 base and J by 5 bases, with 17 bases left in between. The CDR3 is CASSLVQGLGEETQYF. CDR3 DNA sequence: TGTGCCAGCAGCTTAGTGCAGGGGCTAGGGGAGGAGACCCAGTACTTC.

The chain is built from TRBV7-9 and TRBJ1-6, with a possible D match to TRBD1 (5 bases). Germline CDR1 reads SEHNR; CDR2 reads FQNEAQ (reference sequence). Trimming cost V 1 base and J 10 bases, with 11 bases left between them. CDR3 size: 14 residues. The CDR3 DNA sequence: TGTGCCAGCAGCTTAGGGGGGAGAGAATCACCCCTCCACTTT. Translating it yields CASSLGGRESPLHF.

This clonotype was seen many times. V usage is TRBV18 and J usage is TRBJ2-6; possible D gene TRBD1, 5 bases. Trimming stripped 0 bases from V and 4 bases from J, with 10 bases between. CDR3 size: 16 residues. Germline CDR1 reads KGHSH; CDR2 reads LQKENI. The CDR3 reads CASSPPAGSGANVLTF. The CDR3 DNA sequence: TGTGCCAGCTCACCACCGGCAGGGTCCGGGGCCAACGTCCTGACTTTC.

V is TRBV29-1 and J is TRBJ2-3; a weak D match, TRBD2 (5 bases). This CDR3 has 15 amino acids. Trimming stripped 4 bases from V and 2 bases from J, with 16 bases between. Per germline, CDR1 SQVTM and CDR2 ANQGSEA. CDR3 nucleotides: TGCAGCGTTGGGGTCCAGGCCGGGGTCACAGATACGCAGTATTTT. Its protein product is CSVGVQAGVTDTQYF.

The rearrangement joins TRBV4-3 to TRBJ2-3; D tentatively fits TRBD1 or TRBD2 (5 bases each). V shed 3 bases and J shed 6 bases, with 16 bases lying between them. Germline V gives CDR1 LGHNA, CDR2 YSLEER. There are 15 residues in the CDR3. CDR3: CASSQDTRREDTQYF. In nucleotides, the CDR3 is TGCGCCAGCAGCCAGGACACTAGACGAGAGGATACGCAGTATTTT.

This chain joins TRBV6-2 or TRBV6-3 and TRBJ1-5; D remains unclear. CDR1 and CDR2 (germline): MNHEY, SVGEGT. Trimming removed 4 bases from V and 6 bases from J, with 22 bases in between. The CDR3 runs to 17 residues. CDR3 sequence reads: CASSSPPPIRIRQPQHF. As DNA, the CDR3 is TGTGCCAGCAGTTCTCCACCCCCGATTAGGATTCGTCAGCCCCAGCATTTT.

This clonotype has just a few counts. The chain recombines TRBV3-1 with TRBJ2-1, with no clear D. Trimming removed 4 bases at V and 6 bases at J, with 10 bases between. This CDR3 spans 13 amino acids. CDR1 and CDR2 (germline): LGHDT, YNNKEL (reference sequence). CDR3 protein: CASSRGWGNEQFF. CDR3 in DNA: TGTGCCAGCAGCCGAGGTTGGGGCAATGAGCAGTTCTTC.

The genes are TRBV12-3 or TRBV12-4 and TRBJ2-3, with 7 bases matching TRBD1. Losses at the gene ends were 6 bases for V and 1 base for J; bases not matched to a gene: 7. This CDR3 spans 15 amino acids. CDR3 bases: TGTGCCAGCAGCCCAGACAGGGCTGGCACAGATACGCAGTATTTT. This encodes CASSPDRAGTDTQYF.

There are a few counts of this clonotype. The chain is built from TRBV25-1 and TRBJ2-1, with a weak D call TRBD1 (5 bases). Germline V gene data show CDR1 as MGHDK and CDR2 as SYGVNS. The CDR3 is 14 residues long. The V end was cut by 7 bases, the J end by 0 bases, with 10 bases between. As DNA, the CDR3 is TGTGCCAGCAAGAGCAGGGACTCCTACAATGAGCAGTTCTTC. It is translated as CASKSRDSYNEQFF.

This clonotype occurred a few times. For the CDR3, the DNA is TGTGCCAGCAGTCCAACCCTGGACACCCAAGCCAAAAACATTCAGTACTTC. Translating gives CASSPTLDTQAKNIQYF. The rearrangement joins TRBV28 to TRBJ2-4; D is possibly TRBD1 (5 bases). Trimming removed 5 bases from V and 0 bases from J, with 17 bases in between. This CDR3 comprises 17 residues. Germline CDR1 is MDHEN and CDR2 is SYDVKM.

This clonotype was detected only a few times. The gene calls are TRBV9 and TRBJ2-1; TRBD2 matches at 7 bases. The ends lost 3 bases at V and 3 bases at J; junction bases unmatched: 6. There are 15 residues in the CDR3. In germline, CDR1 is SGDLS, CDR2 YYNGEE. CDR3 sequence reads: CASSASGENYNEQFF. The CDR3, as DNA: TGTGCCAGCAGCGCCAGCGGGGAGAACTACAATGAGCAGTTCTTC.

The rearrangement links TRBV5-5 to TRBJ2-1; 8 bases match TRBD2. CDR3 length equals 18 residues. After removal of 0 bases from V and 3 bases from J, the junction contained 11 bases not matched to a gene. The germline V gene encodes CDR1 SGHKS and CDR2 YYEKEE (reference sequence). DNA of the CDR3: TGTGCCAGCAGCTTGGTTTTCCAAGCGGGGGCGAACTACAATGAGCAGTTCTTC. It yields the protein CASSLVFQAGANYNEQFF.

This chain connects TRBV20-1 to TRBJ1-2; TRBD1 aligns across 7 bases. The CDR3 length is 13 residues. The germline V gene encodes CDR1 DFQATT and CDR2 SNEGSKA (reference sequence). V gave up 5 bases and J gave up 2 bases; unmatched junction bases: 5. The DNA for the CDR3 is TGCAGTGCTTACCTACAGGGGAACTATGGCTACACCTTC. Its translation: CSAYLQGNYGYTF.

The genes are TRBV28 and TRBJ2-1; TRBD2 matches at 11 bases. Germline V gene data show CDR1 as MDHEN and CDR2 as SYDVKM. The V and J ends lost 4 bases and 4 bases, in that order; junction bases with no gene match: 9. CDR3 length: 17 amino acids. The DNA for the CDR3 is TGTGCCAGCAGTTCCCTCAGACTAGCGGGGATATACAATGAGCAGTTCTTC. Amino acids: CASSSLRLAGIYNEQFF.

The chain links TRBV10-1 to TRBJ2-4; no clear D gene. The closer fit of TRBJ2-7 to the DNA end suggests the J call may be wrong. Germline V gene data show CDR1 as WNHNN and CDR2 as SYGVQD (reference sequence). This CDR3 is built from 10 residues. The CDR3 loop reads CASGYYEQYF. CDR3 DNA: TGCGCCAGCGGATACTACGAGCAGTACTTC.